This paragraph covers one T cell receptor beta chain sequence. This specimen belongs to a study of OX40 agonist ivuxolimab in advanced cancers. Overall study: A mean age of roughly 60 years, range roughly 23 to 79, was recorded, and over 65% were male.

Using immunoSEQ multiplex PCR, the repertoire was profiled, and TCRdb retains in-frame clones only, with some absent. The table shows some 50,000 clones, with around 87% occurring only once. V lost 3 bases to trimming and J lost 3 bases, with 19 bases between them. There are 16 residues in the CDR3. Per the germline V gene, CDR1 is SGDLS and CDR2 is YYNGEE. This receptor was obtained from an adult with an advanced solid tumor such as melanoma, head and neck, liver or kidney cancer. The chain uses TRBV9 and TRBJ2-7; D is possibly TRBD2 (5 bases). Material: CD4+ or CD8+ T cells sorted from blood, obtained in a trial of the OX40 agonist ivuxolimab. The CDR3 reads CASSGRIEGDGYEQYF. DNA for the CDR3: TGTGCCAGCAGCGGTAGGATCGAGGGAGATGGCTACGAGCAGTACTTC. The full variable domain, rest sourced from reference TRBV9 and TRBJ2-7, is DSGVTQTPKHLITATGQRVTLRCSPRSGDLSVYWYQQSLDQGLQFLIQYYNGEERAKGNILERFSAQQFPDLHSELNLSSLELGDSALYFCASSGRIEGDGYEQYFGPGTRLTVT.